This is a list of T cell receptor beta chains from one sample in a study of blood T cell repertoires in COVID-19. TCRdb's copy holds only in-frame clones and misses some; the assay was immunoSEQ multiplex PCR. The profile shows 390,000 or so clones, 70% to 90% of them singletons. Sequencing was carried out using peripheral blood. These receptor sequences come from a woman aged 25 to 39 with COVID-19, enrolled during active disease. The CDR3 runs from the conserved cysteine through the conserved F or W. A D gene is named only where the DNA matches it firmly. Expanded clones get a size class; other rows say once, few or many, or leave the size out.

TRBV28	TRBJ1-1	TRBD1	NA	CASSPTQGSTEAFF	TGTGCCAGCAGTCCCACACAGGGGTCCACTGAAGCTTTCTTT
TRBV7-8	TRBJ1-2	NA	NA	CASSSSGGTGSNYGYTF	TGTGCCAGCAGCTCTAGCGGCGGTACAGGGTCCAACTATGGCTACACCTTC
TRBV19	TRBJ2-3	TRBD1	once	CASRGTGINRDTQYF	TGTGCCAGCAGGGGGACGGGAATTAATAGAGATACGCAGTATTTT
TRBV28	TRBJ1-3	NA	NA	CASSFWTSGGSGNTIYF	TGTGCCAGCAGTTTCTGGACGTCTGGAGGCTCTGGAAACACCATATATTTT
TRBV2	TRBJ1-5	TRBD1	NA	CASSRLTGDQPQHF	TGTGCCAGCAGTAGGCTTACAGGGGATCAGCCCCAGCATTTT
TRBV27	TRBJ2-7	NA	NA	CASSSIAAGSPEQYF	TGTGCCAGCAGTTCTATAGCGGCAGGGAGTCCCGAGCAGTACTTC
TRBV18	TRBJ2-7	TRBD2	few	CASSPSAGVNHEQYF	TGTGCCAGCTCACCTTCAGCGGGAGTAAACCACGAGCAGTACTTC
TRBV6-2/TRBV6-3	TRBJ2-2	NA	NA	CASSYSLHRELFF	TGTGCCAGCAGTTACTCGTTACACCGGGAGCTGTTTTTT
TRBV9	TRBJ2-3	TRBD2	NA	CASSPRGGRAQYF	TGTGCCAGCAGCCCCCGGGGTGGGAGGGCGCAGTATTTT
TRBV27	TRBJ2-7	NA	NA	CASSPLDIGKKYF	TGTGCCAGCAGTCCCCTTGACATCGGGAAAAAGTACTTC
TRBV9	TRBJ2-3	TRBD2	NA	CASSPTPGGITDTQYF	TGTGCCAGCAGCCCAACCCCCGGGGGGATCACAGATACGCAGTATTTT
TRBV4-2	TRBJ2-1	TRBD2	NA	CASSQEGTTYNEQFF	TGTGCCAGCAGCCAAGAAGGGACTACTTACAATGAGCAGTTCTTC
TRBV7-9	TRBJ2-2	NA	NA	CASSLVGARTGELFF	TGTGCCAGCAGCCTGGTGGGGGCTCGAACCGGGGAGCTGTTTTTT
TRBV6-1	TRBJ2-3	NA	NA	CASSEVGGAGYTDTQYF	TGTGCCAGCAGTGAAGTTGGGGGGGCCGGCTACACAGATACGCAGTATTTT
TRBV30	TRBJ1-2	NA	once	CAWSADRLLYGYTF	TGTGCCTGGAGTGCTGACAGGTTGCTTTATGGCTACACCTTC
TRBV4-1	TRBJ2-3	TRBD2	NA	CASTSGREPDTQYF	TGCGCCAGCACCTCTGGGCGGGAGCCAGATACGCAGTATTTT
TRBV10-1	TRBJ2-4	TRBD1	NA	CASSSSGQKNIQYF	TGCGCCAGCAGTTCATCGGGACAGAAAAACATTCAGTACTTC
TRBV2	TRBJ2-7	NA	once	CATAAGLSYEQYF	TGTGCCACGGCTGCGGGTCTCTCCTACGAGCAGTACTTC
TRBV7-8	TRBJ2-1	TRBD2	NA	CASSRQGLAGGRNEQFF	TGTGCCAGCAGCCGCCAGGGACTAGCGGGAGGACGCAATGAGCAGTTCTTC
TRBV30	TRBJ1-1	NA	NA	CAWRNSGNTEAFF	TGTGCCTGGAGAAACAGCGGGAACACTGAAGCTTTCTTT
TRBV7-8	TRBJ2-7	NA	few	CASSLVASGEQYF	TGTGCCAGCAGCTTAGTAGCGAGTGGCGAGCAGTACTTC
TRBV5-4	TRBJ1-4	NA	NA	CASSSTKSGNEKLFF	TGTGCCAGCAGCTCGACGAAGAGCGGAAATGAAAAACTGTTTTTT
TRBV6-5	TRBJ1-6	NA	NA	CASSSRGPRNSPLHF	TGTGCCAGCTCTAGCAGAGGGCCGCGGAATTCACCCCTCCACTTT
TRBV27	TRBJ1-1	NA	NA	CASSSTGTPPGTEAFF	TGTGCCAGCAGTTCCACCGGGACACCCCCGGGCACTGAAGCTTTCTTT
TRBV28	TRBJ2-7	NA	once	CASGGGEQYF	TGTGCCAGTGGGGGAGGCGAGCAGTACTTC
TRBV7-2	TRBJ2-1	TRBD2	NA	CASSLAGLAGYNEQFF	TGTGCCAGCAGCTTAGCTGGACTAGCGGGGTACAATGAGCAGTTCTTC
TRBV3-1/TRBV3-2	TRBJ1-4	NA	NA	CASSQVVQINEKLFF	TGTGCCAGCAGCCAAGTAGTACAGATTAATGAAAAACTGTTTTTT
TRBV15	TRBJ1-2	NA	once	CATSRGTNKDYGYTF	TGTGCCACCAGCAGAGGGACTAACAAGGACTATGGCTACACCTTC
TRBV11-3	TRBJ2-1	NA	NA	CASSRGGVEQFF	TGTGCCAGCAGCCGAGGGGGGGTGGAGCAGTTCTTC
TRBV7-8	TRBJ1-1	NA	NA	CASSLMVGATGNTEAFF	TGTGCCAGCAGCTTAATGGTGGGGGCGACGGGGAACACTGAAGCTTTCTTT
TRBV15	TRBJ1-1	NA	NA	CATSRDAPPGDTEAFF	TGTGCCACCAGCAGAGATGCCCCGCCGGGGGACACTGAAGCTTTCTTT
TRBV3-1/TRBV3-2	TRBJ2-7	TRBD2	NA	CASSPRGVEYEQYF	TGTGCCAGCAGCCCTCGGGGGGTCGAGTACGAGCAGTACTTC
TRBV11-2	TRBJ2-7	NA	NA	CASSTTYEQYF	TGTGCCAGCAGCACTACCTACGAGCAGTACTTC
TRBV5-4	TRBJ2-7	TRBD2	NA	CASSKTSGRVYEQYF	TGTGCCAGCAGCAAGACTAGCGGGAGGGTCTACGAGCAGTACTTC
TRBV7-9	TRBJ2-6	NA	NA	CASSLVAAALSGANVLTF	TGTGCCAGCAGCTTAGTTGCAGCGGCCCTCTCTGGGGCCAACGTCCTGACTTTC
TRBV6-5	TRBJ2-7	NA	NA	CASSPLTGSGSEQYF	TGTGCCAGCAGCCCCTTGACAGGAAGTGGCTCCGAGCAGTACTTC
TRBV6-6	TRBJ1-1	NA	NA	CAIQRRQANTEAFF	TGTGCCATCCAACGTCGACAGGCGAACACTGAAGCTTTCTTT
TRBV21-1	TRBJ2-2	NA	NA	CASSKKRGFEQTANTGELFF	TGTGCCAGCAGCAAAAAAAGAGGATTTGAGCAGACAGCGAACACCGGGGAGCTGTTTTTT
TRBV5-6	TRBJ1-2	NA	NA	CASSLAHREYGYTF	TGTGCCAGCAGCTTGGCCCACAGGGAATATGGCTACACCTTC
TRBV7-9	TRBJ2-7	TRBD1	NA	CASSQGQGASGEQYF	TGTGCCAGCAGCCAAGGACAGGGGGCTTCAGGGGAGCAGTACTTC
TRBV18	TRBJ1-1	NA	NA	CASSPRGPEGPNTEAFF	TGTGCCAGCTCACCACGGGGCCCCGAAGGCCCGAACACTGAAGCTTTCTTT
TRBV5-5	TRBJ2-7	NA	NA	CASSPGTLEQYF	TGTGCCAGCAGCCCTGGGACACTGGAGCAGTACTTC
TRBV6-2/TRBV6-3	TRBJ2-7	NA	NA	CASSYSSQRSYEQYF	TGTGCCAGCAGTTACTCGAGCCAGCGGTCATACGAGCAGTACTTC
TRBV29-1	TRBJ2-7	TRBD1	NA	CSVGAPDRGYEQYF	TGCAGCGTTGGGGCCCCGGACAGGGGATACGAGCAGTACTTC
TRBV6-1	TRBJ1-5	NA	once	CASSEMGSPHQPQHF	TGTGCCAGCAGTGAAATGGGCAGTCCTCATCAGCCCCAGCATTTT
TRBV25-1	TRBJ2-5	TRBD2	NA	CASSEGLAGKETQYF	TGTGCCAGCAGTGAGGGACTAGCGGGAAAGGAGACCCAGTACTTC
TRBV5-1	TRBJ1-4	NA	NA	CASSLGTAGAGGEKLFF	TGCGCCAGCAGCTTGGGGACAGCCGGTGCGGGAGGGGAAAAACTGTTTTTT
TRBV28	TRBJ2-3	NA	NA	CASSQEWVAADTQYF	TGTGCCAGCAGCCAAGAATGGGTTGCGGCAGATACGCAGTATTTT
TRBV9	TRBJ2-1	TRBD2	NA	CASSVNFGEGLAHNEQFF	TGTGCCAGCAGCGTAAACTTCGGGGAGGGACTAGCTCACAATGAGCAGTTCTTC
TRBV19	TRBJ2-3	NA	NA	CASRSGTDTQYF	TGTGCCAGTCGTAGCGGCACAGATACGCAGTATTTT
TRBV11-2	TRBJ2-5	NA	NA	CASSLGPGTTLKGAQYF	TGTGCCAGCAGCTTAGGCCCAGGGACGACCCTCAAGGGGGCCCAGTACTTC
TRBV9	TRBJ2-3	TRBD2	NA	CASSVTSGGPGGTDTQYF	TGTGCCAGCAGCGTGACTAGCGGGGGCCCCGGAGGCACAGATACGCAGTATTTT
TRBV29-1	TRBJ2-1	TRBD2	NA	CSVLSGSSYNEQFF	TGCAGCGTCCTTAGCGGGAGCTCCTACAATGAGCAGTTCTTC
TRBV30	TRBJ2-3	NA	NA	CAFFYRDSSTDTQYF	TGTGCCTTTTTTTACCGGGACTCCAGCACAGATACGCAGTATTTT
TRBV5-1	TRBJ1-1	NA	NA	CASRREGFNTEAFF	TGCGCCAGCAGACGCGAGGGATTCAACACTGAAGCTTTCTTT
TRBV27	TRBJ2-1	TRBD2	NA	CASRSLGGSGSHEQFF	TGTGCCAGCAGATCCCTGGGGGGTAGCGGGAGCCATGAGCAGTTCTTC